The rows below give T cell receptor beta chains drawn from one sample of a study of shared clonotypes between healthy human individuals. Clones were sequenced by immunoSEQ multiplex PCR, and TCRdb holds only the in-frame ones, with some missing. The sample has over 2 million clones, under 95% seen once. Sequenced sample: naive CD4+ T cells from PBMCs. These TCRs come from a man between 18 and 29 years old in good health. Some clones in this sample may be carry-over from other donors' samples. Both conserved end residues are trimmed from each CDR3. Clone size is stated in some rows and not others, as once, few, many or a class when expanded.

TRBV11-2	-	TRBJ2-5	ASSLTSFRETQY
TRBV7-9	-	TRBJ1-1	ASSFYIPGPSTEAF
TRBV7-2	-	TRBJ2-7	ASSLRGLAGGSYEQY
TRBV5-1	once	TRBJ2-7	ASSLGQEETYEQY
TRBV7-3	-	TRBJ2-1	ASSLTGLDEQF
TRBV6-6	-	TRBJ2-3	ASKGSGPTDTQY
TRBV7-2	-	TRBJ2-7	ASSRLPQDLEQY
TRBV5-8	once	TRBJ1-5	ASSLAPGNTAPIQPQH
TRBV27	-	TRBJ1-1	ASSWSGIDTEAF
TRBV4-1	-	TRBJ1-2	ASSLWGTLYGYT
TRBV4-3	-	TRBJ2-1	ASSQPGLGRNEQF
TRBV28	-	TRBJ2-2	ASTAMGVTGELF
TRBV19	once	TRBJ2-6	ASSIDSFSGANVLT
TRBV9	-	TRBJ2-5	ASSFTDQETQY
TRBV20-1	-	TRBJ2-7	SARVMYEQY
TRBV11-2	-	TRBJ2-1	ASNLGLAGGTEQF
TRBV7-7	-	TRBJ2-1	ASSPRDRGLSEQF
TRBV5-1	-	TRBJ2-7	ASSRRPTGQLNYEQY
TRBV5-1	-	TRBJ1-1	ASSFGSNTEAF
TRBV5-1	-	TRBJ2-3	ASSLGSAGARTDTQY
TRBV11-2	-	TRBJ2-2	ASSLLPGPNTGELF
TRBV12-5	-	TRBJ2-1	ASGLVAGSLYNEQF
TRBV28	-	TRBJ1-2	ASSFPQKRGGNGYT
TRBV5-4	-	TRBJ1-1	ASSSGQARSSNTEAF
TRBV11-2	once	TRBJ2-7	ASSYPASYEQY
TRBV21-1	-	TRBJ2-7	ASTFGREAYEQY
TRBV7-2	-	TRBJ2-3	ASSLIYLADHTDTQY
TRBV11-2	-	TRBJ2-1	ASSPRGSYNEQF
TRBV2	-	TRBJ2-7	ASSENRANEQY
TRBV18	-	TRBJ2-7	ASSRDPYEQY
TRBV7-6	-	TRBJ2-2	ASSPSGNTGELF
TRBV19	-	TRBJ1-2	ASSILAGVDYGYT
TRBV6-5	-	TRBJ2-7	ASSRDRNYEQY
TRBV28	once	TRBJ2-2	ASTPRTVNTGELF
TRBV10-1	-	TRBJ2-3	ASSAGGSTDTQY
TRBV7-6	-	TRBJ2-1	ASSSSSGRTYNEQF
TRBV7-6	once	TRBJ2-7	ASSLGTGRTYEQY
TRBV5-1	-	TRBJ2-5	ASSLRQGAQETQY
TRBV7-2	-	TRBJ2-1	ASSSSRPGLAGNEQF
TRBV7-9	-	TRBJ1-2	ASSWGQGDGYT
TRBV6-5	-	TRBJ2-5	ASSYYGGKETQY
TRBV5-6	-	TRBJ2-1	ASSSQVDYNEQF
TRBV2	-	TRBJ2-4	ASRWGGVAKNIQY
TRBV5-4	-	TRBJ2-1	ASSLDPTTSNEQF
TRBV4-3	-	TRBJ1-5	ASSLIRGDQPQH
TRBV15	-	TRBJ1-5	ATGFLNQPQH
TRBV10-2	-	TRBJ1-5	ASKGQANQPQH
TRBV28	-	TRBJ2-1	ASSLSFGTGNNEQF
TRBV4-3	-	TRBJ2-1	ASSQERHYNEQF
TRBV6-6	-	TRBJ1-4	ASSTWDRDYEKLF
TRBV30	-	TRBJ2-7	AWSPGPGAYEQY